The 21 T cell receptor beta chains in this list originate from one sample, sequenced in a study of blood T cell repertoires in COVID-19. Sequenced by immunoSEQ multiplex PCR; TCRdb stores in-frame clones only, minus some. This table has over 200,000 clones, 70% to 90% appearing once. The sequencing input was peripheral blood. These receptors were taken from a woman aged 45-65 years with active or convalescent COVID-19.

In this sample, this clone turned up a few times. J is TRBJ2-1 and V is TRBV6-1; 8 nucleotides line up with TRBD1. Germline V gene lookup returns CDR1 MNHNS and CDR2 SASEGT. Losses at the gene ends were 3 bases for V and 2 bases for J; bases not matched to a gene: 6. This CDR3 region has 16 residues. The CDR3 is CASSEWDRSAYNEQFF. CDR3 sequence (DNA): TGTGCCAGCAGTGAGTGGGACAGGTCAGCCTACAATGAGCAGTTCTTC.

CDR3 DNA: TGTGCCAGCAGCTTGCCCGCGGGGCTTCAAACGGGAAAACTGTTTTTT. Translation gives CASSLPAGLQTGKLFF. This chain links TRBV5-6 with TRBJ1-4; TRBD1 might be the D (5 bases). CDR3 size: 16 residues. Germline V gene lookup returns CDR1 SGHDT and CDR2 YYEEEE. Trimming took 1 base from V and 10 from J, leaving 20 bases between them.

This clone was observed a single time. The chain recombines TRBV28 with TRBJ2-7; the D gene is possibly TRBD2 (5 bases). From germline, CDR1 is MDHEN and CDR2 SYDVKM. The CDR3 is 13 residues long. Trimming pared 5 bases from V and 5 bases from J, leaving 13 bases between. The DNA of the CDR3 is TGTGCCAGCAGTCGAGGGAGAAGGGACGAGCAGTACGTC. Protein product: CASSRGRRDEQYV.

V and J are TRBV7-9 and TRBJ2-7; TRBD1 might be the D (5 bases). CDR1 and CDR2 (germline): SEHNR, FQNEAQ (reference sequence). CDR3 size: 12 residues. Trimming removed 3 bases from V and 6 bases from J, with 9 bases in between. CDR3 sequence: CASSLGQSEQYF. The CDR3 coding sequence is TGTGCCAGCAGCTTGGGGCAATCCGAGCAGTACTTC.

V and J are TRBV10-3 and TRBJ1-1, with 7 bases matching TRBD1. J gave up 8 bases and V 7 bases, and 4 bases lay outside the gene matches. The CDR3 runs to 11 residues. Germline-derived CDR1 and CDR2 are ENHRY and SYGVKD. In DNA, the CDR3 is TGTGCCATCACCTCGACAGGGGAAGCTTTCTTT. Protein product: CAITSTGEAFF.

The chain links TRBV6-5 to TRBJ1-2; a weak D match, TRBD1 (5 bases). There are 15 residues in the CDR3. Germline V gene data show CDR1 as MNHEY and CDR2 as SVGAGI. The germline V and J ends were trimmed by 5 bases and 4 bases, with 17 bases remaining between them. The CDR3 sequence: CASSTKTRGSYGYTF. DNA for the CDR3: TGTGCCAGCAGTACCAAGACCCGGGGGTCCTATGGCTACACCTTC.

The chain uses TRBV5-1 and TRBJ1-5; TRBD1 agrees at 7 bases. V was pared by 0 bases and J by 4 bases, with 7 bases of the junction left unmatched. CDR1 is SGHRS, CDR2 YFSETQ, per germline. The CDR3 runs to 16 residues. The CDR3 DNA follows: TGCGCCAGCAGCTTGGCCCCGGCAGGGGGGAATCAGCCCCAGCATTTT. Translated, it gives CASSLAPAGGNQPQHF.

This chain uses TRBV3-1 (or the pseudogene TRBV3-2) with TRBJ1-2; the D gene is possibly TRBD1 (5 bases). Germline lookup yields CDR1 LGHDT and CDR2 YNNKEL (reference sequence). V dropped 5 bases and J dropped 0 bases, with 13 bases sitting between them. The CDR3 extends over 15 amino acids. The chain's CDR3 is CASSSLWTTNYGYTF. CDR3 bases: TGTGCCAGCAGCTCCCTCTGGACAACTAACTATGGCTACACCTTC.

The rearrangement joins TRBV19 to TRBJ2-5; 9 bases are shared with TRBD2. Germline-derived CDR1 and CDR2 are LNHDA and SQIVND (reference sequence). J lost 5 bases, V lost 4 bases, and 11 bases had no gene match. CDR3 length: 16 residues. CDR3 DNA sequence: TGTGCCAGTAGTAGCGGAGGGCGGGAGGGCATTGAGACCCAGTACTTC. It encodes CASSSGGREGIETQYF.

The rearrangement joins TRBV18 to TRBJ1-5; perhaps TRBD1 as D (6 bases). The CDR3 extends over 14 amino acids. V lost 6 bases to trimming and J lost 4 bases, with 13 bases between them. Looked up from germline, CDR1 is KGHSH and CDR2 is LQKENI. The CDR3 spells CASSQQGSNQPQHF. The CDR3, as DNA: TGTGCCAGCTCCCAACAGGGCTCGAATCAGCCCCAGCATTTT.

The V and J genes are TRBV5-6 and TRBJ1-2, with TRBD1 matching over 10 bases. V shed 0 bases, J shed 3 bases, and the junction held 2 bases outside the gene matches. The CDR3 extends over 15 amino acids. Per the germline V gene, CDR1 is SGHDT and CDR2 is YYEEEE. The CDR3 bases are TGTGCCAGCAGCTTGGACGGGACAGGGGACTATGGCTACACCTTC. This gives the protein CASSLDGTGDYGYTF.

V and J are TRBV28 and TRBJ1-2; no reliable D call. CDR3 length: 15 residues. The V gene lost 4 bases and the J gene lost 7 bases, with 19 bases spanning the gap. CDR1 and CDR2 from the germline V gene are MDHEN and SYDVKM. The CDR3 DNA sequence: TGTGCCAGCAGTTCCCCGGAGGTGACGAAGGGTGGCTACACCTTC. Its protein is CASSSPEVTKGGYTF.

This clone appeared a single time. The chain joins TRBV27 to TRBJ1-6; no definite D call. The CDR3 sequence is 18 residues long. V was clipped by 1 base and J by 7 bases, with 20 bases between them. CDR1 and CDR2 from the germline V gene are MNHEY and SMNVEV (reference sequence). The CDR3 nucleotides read TGTGCCAGCAGTTTATGGCTCGGACTTACCACCGGGAATTCACCCCTCCACTTT. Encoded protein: CASSLWLGLTTGNSPLHF.

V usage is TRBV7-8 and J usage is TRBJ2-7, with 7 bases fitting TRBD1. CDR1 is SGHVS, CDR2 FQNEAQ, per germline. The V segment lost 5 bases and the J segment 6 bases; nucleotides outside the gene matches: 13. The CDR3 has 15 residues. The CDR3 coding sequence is TGTGCCAGCAGCCCGAGGGACAGTATCTACCCCGAGCAGTACGTC. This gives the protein CASSPRDSIYPEQYV.

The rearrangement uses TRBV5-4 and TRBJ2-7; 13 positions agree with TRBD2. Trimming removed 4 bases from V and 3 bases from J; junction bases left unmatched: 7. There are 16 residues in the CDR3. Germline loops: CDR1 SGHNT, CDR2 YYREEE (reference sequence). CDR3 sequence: CASSPGLAGPYYEQYF. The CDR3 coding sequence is TGTGCCAGCAGCCCGGGACTAGCGGGACCTTACTACGAGCAGTACTTC.

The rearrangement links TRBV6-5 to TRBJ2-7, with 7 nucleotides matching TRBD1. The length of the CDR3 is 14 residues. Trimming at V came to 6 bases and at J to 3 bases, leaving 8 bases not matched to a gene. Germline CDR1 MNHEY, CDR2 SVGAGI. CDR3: CASSGTVRNYEQYV. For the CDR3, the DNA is TGTGCCAGCAGCGGGACAGTGAGAAACTACGAGCAGTACGTC.

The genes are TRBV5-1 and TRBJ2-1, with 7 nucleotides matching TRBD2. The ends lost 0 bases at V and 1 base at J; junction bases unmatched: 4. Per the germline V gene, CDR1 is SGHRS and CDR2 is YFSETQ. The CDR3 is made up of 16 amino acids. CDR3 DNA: TGCGCCAGCAGCTTGGCGGGGGGAGAATCCTACAATGAGCAGTTCTTC. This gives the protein CASSLAGGESYNEQFF.

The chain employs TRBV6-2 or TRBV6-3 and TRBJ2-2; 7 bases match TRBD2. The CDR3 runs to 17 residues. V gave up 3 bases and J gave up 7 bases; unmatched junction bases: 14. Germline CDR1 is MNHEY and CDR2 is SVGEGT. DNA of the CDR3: TGTGCCAGCAGTTATTCCCAAGGGAGGGGCCTCCTCGGGGAGCTGTTTTTT. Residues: CASSYSQGRGLLGELFF.

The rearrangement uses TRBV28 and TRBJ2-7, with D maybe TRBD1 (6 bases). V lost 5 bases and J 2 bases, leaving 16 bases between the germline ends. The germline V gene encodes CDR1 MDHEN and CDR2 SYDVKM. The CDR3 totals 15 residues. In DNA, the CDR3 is TGTGCCAGCAGTCCGAGCCCGGGACAAGCCTACGAGCAGTACTTC. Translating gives CASSPSPGQAYEQYF.

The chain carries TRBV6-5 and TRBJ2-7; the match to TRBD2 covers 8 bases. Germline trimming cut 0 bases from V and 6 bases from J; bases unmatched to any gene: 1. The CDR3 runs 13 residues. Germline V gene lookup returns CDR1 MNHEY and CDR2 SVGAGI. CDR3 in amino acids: CASSYSGGAEQYV. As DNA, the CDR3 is TGTGCCAGCAGTTACTCCGGGGGGGCCGAGCAGTACGTC.

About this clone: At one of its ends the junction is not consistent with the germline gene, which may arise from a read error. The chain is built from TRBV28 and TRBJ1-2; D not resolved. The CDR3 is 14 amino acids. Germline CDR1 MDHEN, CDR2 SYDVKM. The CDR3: CASSIPGQNYGYTF. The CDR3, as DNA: TGTGCCAGCAGCATTCCTGGCCAGAACTACGGCTACACCTTC.